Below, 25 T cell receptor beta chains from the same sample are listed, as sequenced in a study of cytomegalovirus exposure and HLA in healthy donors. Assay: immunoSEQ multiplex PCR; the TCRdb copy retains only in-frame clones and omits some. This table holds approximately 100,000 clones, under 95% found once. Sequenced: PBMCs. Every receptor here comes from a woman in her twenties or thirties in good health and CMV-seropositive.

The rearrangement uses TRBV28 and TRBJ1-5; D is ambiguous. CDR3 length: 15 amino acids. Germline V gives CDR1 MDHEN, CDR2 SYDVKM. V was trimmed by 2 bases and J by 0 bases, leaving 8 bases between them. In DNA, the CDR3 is TGTGCCAGCAGTTTAGGTGACATTAGCAATCAGCCCCAGCATTTT. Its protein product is CASSLGDISNQPQHF.

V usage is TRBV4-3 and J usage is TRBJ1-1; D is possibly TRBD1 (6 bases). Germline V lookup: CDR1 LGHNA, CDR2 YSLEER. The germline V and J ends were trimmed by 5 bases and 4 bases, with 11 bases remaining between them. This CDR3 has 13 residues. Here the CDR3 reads CASSKTGSTEAFF. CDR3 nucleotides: TGCGCCAGCAGCAAAACAGGGAGCACTGAAGCTTTCTTT.

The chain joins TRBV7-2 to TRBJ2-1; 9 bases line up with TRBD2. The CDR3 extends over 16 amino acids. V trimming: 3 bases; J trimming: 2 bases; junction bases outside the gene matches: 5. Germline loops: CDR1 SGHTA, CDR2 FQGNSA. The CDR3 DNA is TGTGCCAGCAGCTTGGGTAGCGGGAGACCCTACAATGAGCAGTTCTTC. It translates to CASSLGSGRPYNEQFF.

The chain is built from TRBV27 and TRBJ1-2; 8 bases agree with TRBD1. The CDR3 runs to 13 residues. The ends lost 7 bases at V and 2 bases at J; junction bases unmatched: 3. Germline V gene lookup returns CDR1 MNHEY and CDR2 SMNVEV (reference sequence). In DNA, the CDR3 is TGTGCCAGCAAATACAGGGGGAACTATGGCTACACCTTC. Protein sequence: CASKYRGNYGYTF.

The CDR3 sequence: CASSAWGGRKNNEQFF. CDR3 nucleotide sequence: TGTGCCAGCAGCGCTTGGGGCGGGAGGAAGAACAATGAGCAGTTCTTC. V usage is TRBV27 and J usage is TRBJ2-1; 8 bases are shared with TRBD2. There are 16 residues in the CDR3. V was pared by 6 bases and J by 5 bases, with 12 bases of the junction left unmatched. CDR1 MNHEY and CDR2 SMNVEV come from the germline V gene (reference sequence).

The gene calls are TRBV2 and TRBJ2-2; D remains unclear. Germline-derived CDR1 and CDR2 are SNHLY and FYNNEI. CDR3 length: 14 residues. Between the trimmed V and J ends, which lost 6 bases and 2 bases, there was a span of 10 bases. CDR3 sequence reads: CASRSSTNTGELFF. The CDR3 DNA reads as TGTGCCAGCAGGAGTTCCACTAACACCGGGGAGCTGTTTTTT. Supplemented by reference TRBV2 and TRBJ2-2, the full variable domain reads EPEVTQTPSHQVTQMGQEVILRCVPISNHLYFYWYRQILGQKVEFLVSFYNNEISEKSEIFDDQFSVERPDGSNFTLKIRSTKLEDSAMYFCASRSSTNTGELFFGEGSRLTVL.

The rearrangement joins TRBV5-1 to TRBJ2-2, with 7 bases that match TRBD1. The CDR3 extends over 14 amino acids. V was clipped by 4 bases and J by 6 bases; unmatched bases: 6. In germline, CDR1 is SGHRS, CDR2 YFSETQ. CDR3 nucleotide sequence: TGCGCCAGCAGCGTGACAGGGAGTCCCGGGGAGCTGTTTTTT. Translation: CASSVTGSPGELFF.

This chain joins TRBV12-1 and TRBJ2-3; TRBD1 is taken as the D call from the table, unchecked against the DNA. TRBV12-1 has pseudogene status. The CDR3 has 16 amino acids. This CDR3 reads CASSFVPGTGEDTQYF. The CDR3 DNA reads TGTGCCAGCAGCTTTGTCCCCGGGACAGGAGAAGATACGCAGTATTTT.

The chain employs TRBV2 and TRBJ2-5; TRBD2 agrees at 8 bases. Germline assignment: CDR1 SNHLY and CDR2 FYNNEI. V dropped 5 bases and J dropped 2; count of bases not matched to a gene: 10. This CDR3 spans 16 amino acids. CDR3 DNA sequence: TGTGCCAGCAGTCTTAGCGGGGTGGTTCGTCAAGAGACCCAGTACTTC. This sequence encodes CASSLSGVVRQETQYF.

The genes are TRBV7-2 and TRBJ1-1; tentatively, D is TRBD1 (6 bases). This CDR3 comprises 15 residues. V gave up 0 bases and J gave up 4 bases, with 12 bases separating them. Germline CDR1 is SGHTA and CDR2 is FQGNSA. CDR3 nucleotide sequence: TGTGCCAGCAGCTTAGCGCTTTACAGGGTCACTGAAGCTTTCTTT. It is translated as CASSLALYRVTEAFF.

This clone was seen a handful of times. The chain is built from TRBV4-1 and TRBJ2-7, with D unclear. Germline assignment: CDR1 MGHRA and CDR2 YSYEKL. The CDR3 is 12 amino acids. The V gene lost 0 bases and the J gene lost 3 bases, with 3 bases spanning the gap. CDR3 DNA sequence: TGCGCCAGCAGCCAAGACGGCTACGAGCAGTACTTC. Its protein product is CASSQDGYEQYF.

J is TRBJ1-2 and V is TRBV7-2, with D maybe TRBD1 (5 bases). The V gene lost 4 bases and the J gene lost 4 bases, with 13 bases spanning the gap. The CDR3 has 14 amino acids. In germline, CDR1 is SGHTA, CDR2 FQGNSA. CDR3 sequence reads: CASSSQGSVYGYTF. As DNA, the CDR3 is TGTGCCAGCAGCTCCCAGGGATCGGTCTATGGCTACACCTTC.

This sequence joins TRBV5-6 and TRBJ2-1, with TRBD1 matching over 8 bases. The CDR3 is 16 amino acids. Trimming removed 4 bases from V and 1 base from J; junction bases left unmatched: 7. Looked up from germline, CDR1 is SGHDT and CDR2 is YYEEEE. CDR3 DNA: TGTGCCAGCAGCATAAGACAGGGGCCTTCCTACAATGAGCAGTTCTTC. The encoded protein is CASSIRQGPSYNEQFF.

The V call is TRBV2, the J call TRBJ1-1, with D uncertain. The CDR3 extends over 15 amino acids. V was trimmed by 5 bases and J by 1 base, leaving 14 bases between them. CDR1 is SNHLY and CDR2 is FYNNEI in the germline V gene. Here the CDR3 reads CASSPGGRKNTEAFF. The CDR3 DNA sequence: TGTGCCAGCAGTCCGGGAGGTAGAAAGAACACTGAAGCTTTCTTT.

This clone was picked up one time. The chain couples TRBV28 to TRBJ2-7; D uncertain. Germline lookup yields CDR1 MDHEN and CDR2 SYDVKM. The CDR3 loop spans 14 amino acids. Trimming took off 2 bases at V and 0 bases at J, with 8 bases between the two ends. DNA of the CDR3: TGTGCCAGCAGTTTAGTAGCCACCTCCTACGAGCAGTACTTC. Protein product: CASSLVATSYEQYF. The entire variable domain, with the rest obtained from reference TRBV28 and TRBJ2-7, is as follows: DVKVTQSSRYLVKRTGEKVFLECVQDMDHENMFWYRQDPGLGLRLIYFSYDVKMKEKGDIPEGYSVSREKKERFSLILESASTNQTSMYLCASSLVATSYEQYFGPGTRLTVT.

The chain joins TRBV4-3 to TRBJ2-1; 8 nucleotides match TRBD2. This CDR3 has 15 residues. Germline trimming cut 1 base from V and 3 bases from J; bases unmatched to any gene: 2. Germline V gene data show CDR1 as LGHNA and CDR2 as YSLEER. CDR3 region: CASSQVTSGYNEQFF. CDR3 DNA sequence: TGCGCCAGCAGCCAAGTCACTAGCGGCTACAATGAGCAGTTCTTC.

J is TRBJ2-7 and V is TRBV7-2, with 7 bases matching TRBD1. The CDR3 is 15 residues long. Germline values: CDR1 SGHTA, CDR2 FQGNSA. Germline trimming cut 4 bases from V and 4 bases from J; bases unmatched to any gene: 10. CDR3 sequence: CASSYRQGTGYEQYF. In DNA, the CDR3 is TGTGCCAGCAGCTACCGACAGGGCACTGGGTACGAGCAGTACTTC. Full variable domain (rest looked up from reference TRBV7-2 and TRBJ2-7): GAGVSQSPSNKVTEKGKDVELRCDPISGHTALYWYRQSLGQGLEFLIYFQGNSAPDKSGLPSDRFSAERTGGSVSTLTIQRTQQEDSAVYLCASSYRQGTGYEQYFGPGTRLTVT.

This CDR3 is CASSPPSPLKTATYEQYF. DNA for the CDR3: TGTGCCAGCTCACCTCCGTCTCCGCTCAAGACAGCTACCTACGAGCAGTACTTC. This chain links TRBV18 with TRBJ2-7; a weak D match, TRBD1 (5 bases). Per the germline V gene, CDR1 is KGHSH and CDR2 is LQKENI. The CDR3 is made up of 18 amino acids. V was cut by 3 bases and J by 2 bases, with 23 bases left in between.

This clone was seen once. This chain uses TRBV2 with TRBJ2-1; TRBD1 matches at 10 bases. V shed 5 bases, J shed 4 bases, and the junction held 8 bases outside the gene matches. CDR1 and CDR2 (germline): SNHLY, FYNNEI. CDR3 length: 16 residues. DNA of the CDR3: TGTGCCAGCAGTTCCAGGCAGGGACAGGGGTACAATGAGCAGTTCTTC. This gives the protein CASSSRQGQGYNEQFF.

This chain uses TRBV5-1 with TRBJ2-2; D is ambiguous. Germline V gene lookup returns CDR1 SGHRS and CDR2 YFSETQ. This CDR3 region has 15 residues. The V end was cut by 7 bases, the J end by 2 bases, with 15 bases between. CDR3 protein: CASAALAANTGELFF. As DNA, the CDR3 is TGCGCCAGCGCGGCCCTGGCAGCCAACACCGGGGAGCTGTTTTTT.

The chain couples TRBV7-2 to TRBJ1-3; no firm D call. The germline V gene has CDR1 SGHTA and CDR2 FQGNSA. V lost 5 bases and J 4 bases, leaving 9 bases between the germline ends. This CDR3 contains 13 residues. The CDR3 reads CASSLRPGNTIYF. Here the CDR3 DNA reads TGTGCCAGCAGCCTCCGTCCCGGAAACACCATATATTTT.

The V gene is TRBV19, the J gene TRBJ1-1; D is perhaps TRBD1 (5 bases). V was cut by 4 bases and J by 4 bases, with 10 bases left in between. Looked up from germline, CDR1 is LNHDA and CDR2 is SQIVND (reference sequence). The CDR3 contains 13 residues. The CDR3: CASSRGGTTEAFF. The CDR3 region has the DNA TGTGCCAGTAGTAGGGGAGGGACCACTGAAGCTTTCTTT.

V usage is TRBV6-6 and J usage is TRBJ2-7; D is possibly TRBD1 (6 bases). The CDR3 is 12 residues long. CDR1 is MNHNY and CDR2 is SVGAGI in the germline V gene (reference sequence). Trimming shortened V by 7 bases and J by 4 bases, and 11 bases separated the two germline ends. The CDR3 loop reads CASNRGTYEQYF. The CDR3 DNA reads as TGTGCCAGCAATAGGGGGACGTACGAGCAGTACTTC.

The CDR3 nucleotides are TGTGCCAGCAGTGTAGGACAGGGGGCGAATGGCTACACCTTC. This encodes CASSVGQGANGYTF. The chain uses TRBV28 and TRBJ1-2; 11 nucleotides line up with TRBD1. From germline, CDR1 is MDHEN and CDR2 SYDVKM. The ends lost 5 bases at V and 6 bases at J; junction bases unmatched: 5. There are 14 residues in the CDR3.

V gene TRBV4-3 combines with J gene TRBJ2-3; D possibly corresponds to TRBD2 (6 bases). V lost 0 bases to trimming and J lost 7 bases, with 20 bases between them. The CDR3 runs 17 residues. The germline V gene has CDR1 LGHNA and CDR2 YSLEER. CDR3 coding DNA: TGCGCCAGCAGCCAAGATCTTGCGCGGGAAGCACAAAATACGCAGTATTTT. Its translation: CASSQDLAREAQNTQYF.